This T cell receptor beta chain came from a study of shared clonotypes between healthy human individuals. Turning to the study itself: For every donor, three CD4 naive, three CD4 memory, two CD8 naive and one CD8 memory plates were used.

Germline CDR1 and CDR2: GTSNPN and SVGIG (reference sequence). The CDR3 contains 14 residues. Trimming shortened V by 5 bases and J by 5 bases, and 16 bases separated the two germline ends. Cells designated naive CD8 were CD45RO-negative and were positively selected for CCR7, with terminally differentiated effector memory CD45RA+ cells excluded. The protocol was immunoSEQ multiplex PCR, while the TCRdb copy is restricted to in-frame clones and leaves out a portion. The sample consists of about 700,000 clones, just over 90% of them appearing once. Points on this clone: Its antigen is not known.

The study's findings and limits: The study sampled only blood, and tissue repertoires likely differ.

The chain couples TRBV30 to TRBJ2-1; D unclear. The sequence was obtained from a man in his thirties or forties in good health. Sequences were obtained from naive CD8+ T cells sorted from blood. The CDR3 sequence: CAWHPGYMNNEQFF. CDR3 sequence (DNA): TGTGCCTGGCACCCAGGATACATGAACAATGAGCAGTTCTTC.